One sample yielded the 18 T cell receptor beta chains listed below, sequenced in a study of cytomegalovirus exposure and HLA in healthy donors. Some clones are missing from TCRdb's copy, which holds only in-frame ones; the method was immunoSEQ multiplex PCR. Seen here are about 150,000 clones, 70% to 90% observed once, and the top ten hold around 2.1%. Sample: PBMCs. The receptors here all came from a human donor in good health.

There are a few counts of this clone. The chain has TRBV2 and TRBJ1-5, with 7 nucleotides matching TRBD1. J gave up 7 bases and V 5 bases, and 11 bases lay outside the gene matches. The CDR3 loop spans 15 amino acids. The germline CDR1 and CDR2 sequences are SNHLY and FYNNEI. For the CDR3, the DNA is TGTGCCAGCAGTTTCCTCGACAGGGAGTACCAGCCCCAGCATTTT. This codes for CASSFLDREYQPQHF.

V is TRBV28 and J is TRBJ2-7, with D possibly being TRBD2 (6 bases). The V end was cut by 1 base, the J end by 0 bases, with 7 bases between. Germline V gene data show CDR1 as MDHEN and CDR2 as SYDVKM. This CDR3 spans 14 amino acids. The CDR3 DNA sequence: TGTGCCAGCAGTTTATTCGGGAGCTCCTACGAGCAGTACTTC. The encoded protein is CASSLFGSSYEQYF.

V usage is TRBV6-5 and J usage is TRBJ1-3, with a tentative D call TRBD1 (5 bases). CDR1 and CDR2 (germline): MNHEY, SVGAGI. The ends were cut back, 6 bases at V and 2 bases at J, with 11 bases in the middle. The CDR3 consists of 14 residues. The CDR3 DNA follows: TGTGCCAGCAGGTCAGGGATCACTGGAAACACCATATATTTT. This encodes CASRSGITGNTIYF.

The rearrangement links TRBV7-2 to TRBJ2-7, with D hard to call. Trimming cost V 5 bases and J 6 bases, with 14 bases left between them. CDR1 SGHTA and CDR2 FQGNSA come from the germline V gene. This CDR3 comprises 13 residues. CDR3 sequence reads: CASSPRERGEQYF. The CDR3 DNA is TGTGCCAGCAGCCCCCGAGAGAGAGGCGAGCAGTACTTC.

The chain employs TRBV27 and TRBJ1-1; D remains ambiguous. This CDR3 has 14 amino acids. Trimming stripped 7 bases from V and 4 bases from J, with 16 bases between. Germline loops: CDR1 MNHEY, CDR2 SMNVEV (reference sequence). CDR3 DNA: TGTGCCAGCACCTCGTTCCCCCGAGGCACTGAAGCTTTCTTT. It is translated as CASTSFPRGTEAFF.

The chain couples TRBV9 to TRBJ2-3; 8 bases map to TRBD2. The V and J ends lost 4 bases and 0 bases, in that order; junction bases with no gene match: 10. Germline CDR1 is SGDLS and CDR2 is YYNGEE. The CDR3 is 17 amino acids. In nucleotides, the CDR3 is TGTGCCAGCAGCCCGGGAGGGACGGTACCTAGCACAGATACGCAGTATTTT. Its translation: CASSPGGTVPSTDTQYF.

In its sample, this clone was seen a few times. V and J are TRBV7-8 and TRBJ1-1, with a possible D match to TRBD1 (6 bases). V shed 1 base and J shed 6 bases, with 12 bases lying between them. Germline CDR1 reads SGHVS; CDR2 reads FQNEAQ. The CDR3 length is 14 residues. The CDR3 DNA reads TGTGCCAGCAGCTTAGGCCTACAGGGACCTGAAGCTTTCTTT. Its protein product is CASSLGLQGPEAFF.

This sequence joins TRBV6-5 and TRBJ2-2, with 9 bases lining up with TRBD1. Germline lookup yields CDR1 MNHEY and CDR2 SVGAGI. The CDR3 length is 15 residues. V dropped 5 bases and J dropped 3; count of bases not matched to a gene: 4. As DNA, the CDR3 is TGTGCCAGCAGTCTACAGGGGGCGCACACCGGGGAGCTGTTTTTT. It is translated as CASSLQGAHTGELFF.

The chain links TRBV27 to TRBJ2-1, with 9 nucleotides matching TRBD2. Germline-derived CDR1 and CDR2 are MNHEY and SMNVEV (reference sequence). This CDR3 has 14 residues. The junction had 6 bases not matched to a gene; V was cut back by 3 bases and J by 9 bases. Here the CDR3 reads CASSLATSGPEQFF. CDR3 sequence (DNA): TGTGCCAGCAGTTTGGCTACTAGCGGGCCTGAGCAGTTCTTC.

The chain links TRBV5-8 to TRBJ1-1; possibly TRBD1 for D (6 bases). CDR3 length equals 14 residues. Between the trimmed V and J ends, which lost 7 bases and 5 bases, there was a span of 18 bases. Germline-derived CDR1 and CDR2 are SGHTS and YDEGEE. The CDR3 loop is CASGSGEGVTEAFF. DNA of the CDR3: TGTGCCAGCGGGTCAGGGGAAGGTGTGACTGAAGCTTTCTTT.

The V and J genes are TRBV6-5 and TRBJ2-7; D is uncertain. This CDR3 is 13 amino acids long. Germline V CDR1 and CDR2: MNHEY, SVGAGI. V was trimmed by 0 bases and J by 3 bases, leaving 6 bases between them. The CDR3 loop reads CASSYSSRYEQYF. Here the CDR3 DNA reads TGTGCCAGCAGTTACTCGAGCCGCTACGAGCAGTACTTC.

The chain combines TRBV5-1 with TRBJ1-1; the match to TRBD1 covers 7 bases. Trimming cost V 2 bases and J 1 base; bases outside gene matches: 5. Germline V lookup: CDR1 SGHRS, CDR2 YFSETQ. The CDR3 is made up of 15 amino acids. The CDR3 loop is CASSFLGQQNTEAFF. CDR3 nucleotide sequence: TGCGCCAGCAGCTTCCTGGGACAGCAGAACACTGAAGCTTTCTTT.

V usage is TRBV9 and J usage is TRBJ1-2, with D uncertain. Germline values: CDR1 SGDLS, CDR2 YYNGEE. The CDR3 is 13 residues long. V gave up 0 bases and J gave up 6 bases, with 9 bases separating them. The CDR3 loop reads CASSVELSDGYTF. CDR3 bases: TGTGCCAGCAGCGTAGAATTGAGCGATGGCTACACCTTC.

The chain recombines TRBV7-9 with TRBJ2-1; 9 bases align to TRBD1. V lost 1 base, J lost 10 bases, and 8 bases stayed unmatched. Germline V gives CDR1 SEHNR, CDR2 FQNEAQ (reference sequence). CDR3 length equals 15 residues. CDR3 DNA sequence: TGTGCCAGCAGCTTAGGGGGGACAGGGTCATCGGAGCAGTTCTTC. The encoded protein is CASSLGGTGSSEQFF.

The gene calls are TRBV2 and TRBJ2-3; the D gene is possibly TRBD1 (5 bases). V lost 5 bases to trimming and J lost 4 bases, with 13 bases between them. The CDR3 sequence is 14 residues long. Germline V CDR1 and CDR2: SNHLY, FYNNEI. CDR3 sequence (DNA): TGTGCCAGCAGTCCAGGGTTTCGGGCAGATACGCAGTATTTT. Translated, it gives CASSPGFRADTQYF. Supplemented by reference TRBV2 and TRBJ2-3, the full variable domain reads EPEVTQTPSHQVTQMGQEVILRCVPISNHLYFYWYRQILGQKVEFLVSFYNNEISEKSEIFDDQFSVERPDGSNFTLKIRSTKLEDSAMYFCASSPGFRADTQYFGPGTRLTVL.

The chain links TRBV19 to TRBJ1-1, with a possible D match to TRBD1 (5 bases). Germline CDR1 is LNHDA and CDR2 is SQIVND (reference sequence). Trimming removed 0 bases from V and 0 bases from J, with 17 bases in between. This CDR3 is built from 18 residues. The CDR3 is CASSIDWYRINMNTEAFF. CDR3 nucleotides: TGTGCCAGTAGTATAGATTGGTACAGGATTAACATGAACACTGAAGCTTTCTTT.

The genes are TRBV28 and TRBJ2-6; a possible D gene is TRBD2 (6 bases). CDR1 is MDHEN, CDR2 SYDVKM, per germline. The length of the CDR3 is 16 residues. With 5 bases removed from V and 1 base from J, the gap between germline ends came to 12 bases. The CDR3 DNA is TGTGCCAGCAGTCCTCGGGGGTTGTCTGGGGCCAACGTCCTGACTTTC. Its protein product is CASSPRGLSGANVLTF.

The J gene is TRBJ2-1, the V gene TRBV15; TRBD2 matches 8 bases. Per germline, CDR1 LNHNV and CDR2 YYDKDF (reference sequence). V gave up 3 bases and J gave up 5 bases; unmatched junction bases: 9. There are 16 residues in the CDR3. CDR3 sequence: CATSRAGTRNNNEQFF. CDR3 sequence (DNA): TGTGCCACCAGCAGGGCCGGGACTAGGAACAACAATGAGCAGTTCTTC.